The 2 T cell receptor beta chains listed next were all sequenced from one sample in a study of post-analysis software for immune sequencing data. Study-wide points: When patients were compared with controls, about five TRBV segments were more frequent, TRBV5-6, TRBV5-1 and TRBV20-1 among them.

What these receptors recognize is not known. cDNA libraries for TCR beta contained unique molecular identifiers. In TCRdb, the PCR reads were re-called with MiXCR into one record per CDR3 protein. The table includes more than 450,000 distinct CDR3 sequences, 44% detected once. The specimen was blood. Every receptor here comes from a girl between 5 and 17 years old with multiple sclerosis.

The sample holds one count of this clonotype. The V and J genes are TRBV29-1 and TRBJ1-1; the D gene is possibly TRBD1 (5 bases). The CDR3 runs 15 residues. V was pared by 1 base and J by 11 bases, with 23 bases between. Germline-derived CDR1 and CDR2 are SQVTM and ANQGSEA. In DNA form, the CDR3 reads TGCAGCGTTGAAGGGGGCCCCCAGGGATCATATATGGCTTTCTTT. Residues: CSVEGGPQGSYMAFF.

This clonotype was seen more than once but under ten times. The chain is built from TRBV28 and TRBJ2-1, with D perhaps matching TRBD2 (5 bases). The CDR3 covers 14 residues. Trimming removed 8 bases from V and 0 bases from J, with 11 bases in between. Germline CDR1 is MDHEN and CDR2 is SYDVKM. CDR3 sequence: CASGIASSYNEQFF. The CDR3 nucleotides are TGTGCCAGCGGGATAGCGAGCTCCTACAATGAGCAGTTCTTC.